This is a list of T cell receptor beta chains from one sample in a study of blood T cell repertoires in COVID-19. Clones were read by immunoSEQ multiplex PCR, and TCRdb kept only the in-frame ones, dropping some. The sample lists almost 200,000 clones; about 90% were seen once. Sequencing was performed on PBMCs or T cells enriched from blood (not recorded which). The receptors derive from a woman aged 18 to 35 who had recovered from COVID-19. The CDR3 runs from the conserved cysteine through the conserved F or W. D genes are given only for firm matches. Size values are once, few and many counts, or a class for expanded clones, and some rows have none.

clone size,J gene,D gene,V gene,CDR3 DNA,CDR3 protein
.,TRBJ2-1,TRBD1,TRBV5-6,TGTGCCAGCAGCTCCTCCGGGACAGGATACAATGAGCAGTTCTTC,CASSSSGTGYNEQFF
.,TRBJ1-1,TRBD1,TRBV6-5,TGTGCCAGCAGTCATATGACAGGGGCTGAAGCTTTCTTT,CASSHMTGAEAFF
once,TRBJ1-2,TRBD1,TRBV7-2,TGTGCCAGCAGCTCGGGACAGAATGGAGGCTACACCTTC,CASSSGQNGGYTF
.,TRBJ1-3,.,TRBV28,TGTGCCAGCAGTTCTTACAGGGTGAACCTCTCTGGAAACACCATATATTTT,CASSSYRVNLSGNTIYF
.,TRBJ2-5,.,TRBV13,TGTGCCAGCAGCTTACTATACCAAGAGACCCAGTACTTC,CASSLLYQETQYF
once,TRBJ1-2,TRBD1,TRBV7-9,TGTGCCAGCAGCTTAGGGGACAGGGACCTTCACTATGGCTACACCTTC,CASSLGDRDLHYGYTF
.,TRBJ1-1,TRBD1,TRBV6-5,TGTGCCAGCAGCAAGACAGGGGCGAACACTGAAGCTTTCTTT,CASSKTGANTEAFF
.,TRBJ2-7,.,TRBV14,TGTGCCAGCAGCCCGAGCCTACGGGAGATTCCCCACGAGCAGTACTTC,CASSPSLREIPHEQYF
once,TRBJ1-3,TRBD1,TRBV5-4,TGTGCCAGCAGCTTGGCCTCCAGGGGGAATTCCGGAAACACCATATATTTT,CASSLASRGNSGNTIYF
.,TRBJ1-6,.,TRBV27,TGTGCCTCCAGTGGGGCGAGGAATAATTCACCCCTCCACTTT,CASSGARNNSPLHF
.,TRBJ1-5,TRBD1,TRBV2,TGTGCCAGCAGTGAAGCGTTTCGGACAGGATATAGCAATCAGCCCCAGCATTTT,CASSEAFRTGYSNQPQHF
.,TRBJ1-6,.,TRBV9,TGTGCCAGCAGCGTAGCTGCAGGTTTTAATTCACCCCTCCACTTT,CASSVAAGFNSPLHF
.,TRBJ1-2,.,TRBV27,TGTGCCAGCAGCCTTGACAGCCTCTATGGCTACACCTTC,CASSLDSLYGYTF
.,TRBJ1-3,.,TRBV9,TGTGCCAGCAGCGCTCAGGTTTCTGGAAACACCATATATTTT,CASSAQVSGNTIYF
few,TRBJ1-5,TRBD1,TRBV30,TGTGCCTGGAGTATAAGGGACAGACGAAATCAGCCCCAGCATTTT,CAWSIRDRRNQPQHF
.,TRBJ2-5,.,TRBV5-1,TGCGCCAGCAGCCAGGTCGTCGGTCCAGAGACCCAGTACTTC,CASSQVVGPETQYF
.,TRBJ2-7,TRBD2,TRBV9,TGTGCCAGCAGCGTAGGGCTAGCGGGTGAGCAGTACTTC,CASSVGLAGEQYF
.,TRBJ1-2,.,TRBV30,TGTGCCTTCTTCCCGGACAGAGATAACTATGGCTACACCTTC,CAFFPDRDNYGYTF
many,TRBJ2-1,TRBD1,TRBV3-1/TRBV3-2,TGTGCCAGCAGCCAACGGAACAGGGGTCCCCACAATGAGCAGTTCTTC,CASSQRNRGPHNEQFF
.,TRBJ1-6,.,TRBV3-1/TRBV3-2,TGTGCCAGCAGCCACGGGTCGGCCAGTAATTCACCCCTCCACTTT,CASSHGSASNSPLHF
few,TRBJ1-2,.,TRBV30,TGTGCCTGGAGTGTATTTCCCGGGGTAAGAGCTAACTATGGCTACACCTTC,CAWSVFPGVRANYGYTF
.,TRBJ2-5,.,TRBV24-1,TGTGCCACCAGTGACACCACCCAGGGAAGGGGAGAGACCCAGTACTTC,CATSDTTQGRGETQYF
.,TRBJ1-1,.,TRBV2,TGTGCCAGCAGTGAAACCCGGGGGGGAGGCACTGAAGCTTTCTTT,CASSETRGGGTEAFF
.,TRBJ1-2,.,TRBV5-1,TGCGCCAGCAGCTTTGGGACATCCTATGGCTACACCTTC,CASSFGTSYGYTF
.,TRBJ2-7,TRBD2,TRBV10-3,TGTGCCATCAGGGGGACTATTTCTAGCGAGCAGTACTTC,CAIRGTISSEQYF
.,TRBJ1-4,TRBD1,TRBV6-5,TGTGCCAGCTCCGCCGGACAGGGGTCTGAAAAACTGTTTTTT,CASSAGQGSEKLFF
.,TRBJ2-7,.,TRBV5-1,TGCGCCAGCAGCTGGGGGGACGAGCAGTACTTC,CASSWGDEQYF
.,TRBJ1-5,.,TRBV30,TGTGCCTGGAGTACCAGTAGCAATCAGCCCCAGCATTTT,CAWSTSSNQPQHF
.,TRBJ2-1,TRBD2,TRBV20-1,TGCAGTGCTCGGAGCGGGGATAGGCAGTTCTTC,CSARSGDRQFF
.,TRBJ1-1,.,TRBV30,TGTGCCTGGACAGGGTCGACTGAAGCTTTCTTT,CAWTGSTEAFF
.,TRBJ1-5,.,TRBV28,TGTGCCAGCAGCGATGGCCGTCAGCCCCAGCATTTT,CASSDGRQPQHF